The rows below give T cell receptor beta chains drawn from one sample of a study of spatial heterogeneity in lung cancer. From the 5' RACE reads, TCRdb called clonotypes with MiXCR, one entry per CDR3 protein. The sample records tens of thousands of distinct CDR3 sequences, about 5.6% being singletons. Sample: PBMCs, taken at follow-up. These receptors all stem from a male donor with early-stage non-small cell lung cancer. Both conserved end residues are part of each CDR3. D genes are given only for firm matches. Expanded clones are given a class, and other clones once, few, many or no size at all.

size	D	V	J	CDR3	DNA
many	-	TRBV7-9	TRBJ1-6	CASSPKGGGSPLHF	TGTGCCAGCAGCCCTAAGGGGGGTGGTTCACCCCTCCACTTT
many	-	TRBV2	TRBJ2-5	CASSGGETQYF	TGTGCCAGCAGTGGGGGGGAGACCCAGTACTTC
many	TRBD1	TRBV6-6	TRBJ2-7	CASSPGQPYEQYF	TGTGCCAGCAGCCCGGGACAGCCCTACGAGCAGTACTTC
many	-	TRBV20-1	TRBJ1-1	CSARTGRPEAFF	TGCAGTGCTAGAACAGGGCGGCCTGAAGCTTTCTTT
many	-	TRBV6-2/TRBV6-3	TRBJ2-1	CASSPGMGGPRNEQFF	TGTGCCAGCAGCCCCGGGATGGGCGGGCCGAGAAATGAGCAGTTCTTC
many	-	TRBV23-1	TRBJ1-6	CASSTSPGGINSPLHF	TGCGCCAGCAGTACGTCCCCGGGGGGTATCAATTCACCCCTCCACTTT
many	-	TRBV30	TRBJ2-6	CAWRGGSKPGANVLTF	TGTGCCTGGAGGGGAGGATCCAAACCTGGGGCCAACGTCCTGACTTTC
-	TRBD1	TRBV5-1	TRBJ1-1	CASSFLTGLGLNTEAFF	TGCGCCAGCAGCTTCCTGACAGGGCTGGGGTTGAACACTGAAGCTTTCTTT
-	-	TRBV21-1	TRBJ1-1	CASSKVARRQGENTEAFF	TGTGCCAGCAGCAAAGTCGCCCGGCGCCAGGGTGAGAACACTGAAGCTTTCTTT
-	-	TRBV6-2/TRBV6-3	TRBJ1-1	CASSQLAEGTEAFF	TGTGCCAGCAGTCAACTCGCGGAGGGTACTGAAGCTTTCTTT
many	TRBD1	TRBV7-9	TRBJ1-4	CASSSDTQGDGGKLFF	TGTGCCAGCAGCTCAGACACGCAGGGGGACGGGGGAAAACTGTTTTTT
-	TRBD2	TRBV7-2	TRBJ2-1	CASRSLGLARGNEQFF	TGTGCCAGCAGATCCCTGGGACTAGCGAGAGGGAATGAGCAGTTCTTC
-	-	TRBV5-1	TRBJ1-5	CASSLAGEVHQPQHF	TGCGCCAGCAGCTTAGCAGGGGAGGTCCATCAGCCCCAGCATTTT
many	-	TRBV2	TRBJ1-1	CASWDYGEAFF	TGTGCCAGCTGGGACTATGGTGAAGCTTTCTTT
many	-	TRBV3-1	TRBJ2-1	CASSQQYNEQFF	TGTGCCAGCAGCCAACAGTACAATGAGCAGTTCTTC
many	TRBD2	TRBV7-2	TRBJ2-5	CASSSRTSGPYF	TGTGCCAGCAGCTCTCGGACTAGCGGGCCTTACTTC
many	-	TRBV6-6	TRBJ1-2	CASTPEWGSKGYTF	TGTGCCAGCACCCCCGAGTGGGGGTCTAAAGGCTACACCTTC
many	-	TRBV7-3	TRBJ2-2	CASSLQSGELFF	TGTGCCAGCAGCCTTCAATCCGGGGAGCTGTTTTTT
many	-	TRBV18	TRBJ1-2	CASSPGGNPFYGYTF	TGTGCCAGCTCACCAGGAGGGAATCCCTTCTATGGCTACACCTTC
few	-	TRBV7-2	TRBJ1-6	CASSSDRLRSSYNSPLHF	TGTGCCAGCAGCTCAGACAGGTTGAGGAGCTCCTATAATTCACCCCTCCACTTT
many	-	TRBV5-1	TRBJ1-4	CASSLDRGNTNEKLFF	TGCGCCAGCAGCTTGGACCGCGGAAATACCAATGAAAAACTGTTTTTT
few	TRBD2	TRBV6-5	TRBJ2-3	CASTRGASGGAGDTQYF	TGTGCCAGCACTCGCGGCGCTAGCGGGGGGGCGGGAGATACGCAGTATTTT
many	TRBD1	TRBV27	TRBJ1-6	CASRLGQGNSPLHF	TGTGCCAGCAGACTCGGACAGGGGAATTCACCCCTCCACTTT
many	TRBD2	TRBV2	TRBJ2-2	CASSFTSGTRGELFF	TGTGCCAGCAGCTTTACTAGCGGGACGCGCGGGGAGCTGTTTTTT
few	-	TRBV18	TRBJ2-7	CASSPLYRAPYEQYF	TGTGCCAGCTCACCTCTTTACAGGGCACCCTACGAGCAGTACTTC
many	-	TRBV6-2/TRBV6-3	TRBJ2-4	CASSYSSDGNIQYF	TGTGCCAGCAGTTACTCGAGCGACGGGAACATTCAGTACTTC
many	TRBD1	TRBV6-2/TRBV6-3	TRBJ1-1	CASSRETGGTEAFF	TGTGCCAGCAGTCGAGAAACAGGGGGCACTGAAGCTTTCTTT
many	-	TRBV6-2/TRBV6-3	TRBJ2-5	CASSVTPIEETQYF	TGTGCCAGCAGTGTGACCCCGATTGAGGAGACCCAGTACTTC
few	TRBD1	TRBV6-5	TRBJ2-5	CASSLTGGRTETQYF	TGTGCCAGCAGTTTGACAGGGGGCCGGACAGAGACCCAGTACTTC
-	-	TRBV19	TRBJ2-7	CASSNPTDSYEQYF	TGTGCCAGTAGTAACCCGACAGACTCCTACGAGCAGTACTTC
many	TRBD1	TRBV20-1	TRBJ2-1	CSASRDSSYNEQFF	TGCAGTGCTAGCCGGGACAGTAGCTACAATGAGCAGTTCTTC
few	-	TRBV7-2	TRBJ2-6	CASSRPSSGANVLTF	TGTGCCAGCAGCCGCCCGAGCTCTGGGGCCAACGTCCTGACTTTC
-	-	TRBV11-2	TRBJ1-5	CASSLGLGGRSLHQPQHF	TGTGCCAGCAGCTTAGGGCTGGGGGGGCGCTCCCTTCATCAGCCCCAGCATTTT
many	TRBD1	TRBV7-3	TRBJ1-1	CASSSTGETEAFF	TGTGCCAGCAGCTCGACAGGGGAGACTGAAGCTTTCTTT
-	-	TRBV7-3	TRBJ2-3	CASSLGPDTQYF	TGTGCCAGCAGCTTAGGCCCAGATACGCAGTATTTT
many	-	TRBV29-1	TRBJ1-4	CSVGQTELREKLFF	TGCAGCGTGGGGCAGACAGAGCTCAGGGAAAAACTGTTTTTT
few	-	TRBV6-5	TRBJ2-3	CASSYDTDSTDTQYF	TGTGCCAGCAGTTACGATACGGATAGCACAGATACGCAGTATTTT
few	TRBD1	TRBV6-5	TRBJ1-2	CASRNGQGAGYGYTF	TGTGCCAGCAGAAACGGTCAGGGGGCTGGCTATGGCTACACCTTC
many	-	TRBV6-2/TRBV6-3	TRBJ2-7	CARRYEQYF	TGTGCCAGACGGTACGAGCAGTACTTC
many	-	TRBV11-2	TRBJ1-5	CASSQGAGVSQPQHF	TGTGCCAGCAGCCAGGGCGCAGGAGTTAGTCAGCCCCAGCATTTT
many	TRBD2	TRBV3-1	TRBJ2-1	CASSPTSGSSEQFF	TGTGCCAGCAGTCCAACTAGCGGGAGCAGTGAGCAGTTCTTC
many	-	TRBV6-2/TRBV6-3	TRBJ2-3	CASSHRADTQYF	TGTGCCAGCAGCCATCGCGCAGATACGCAGTATTTT
many	-	TRBV7-9	TRBJ2-5	CASSLHTQETQYF	TGTGCCAGCAGCCTACACACCCAAGAGACCCAGTACTTC
many	-	TRBV12-5	TRBJ2-5	CASGLGSPQYF	TGTGCTAGTGGTTTGGGTTCTCCCCAGTACTTC
-	TRBD2	TRBV28	TRBJ2-3	CASSFAGTSVIDTQYF	TGTGCCAGCAGTTTCGCCGGGACTAGCGTGATAGATACGCAGTATTTT
many	-	TRBV5-1	TRBJ1-1	CASSIGTASPNTEAFF	TGCGCCAGCAGCATCGGGACGGCTTCTCCGAACACTGAAGCTTTCTTT
few	TRBD1	TRBV6-2/TRBV6-3	TRBJ1-1	CASSYPKGQGAETEAFF	TGTGCCAGCAGTTACCCCAAAGGACAGGGGGCTGAGACTGAAGCTTTCTTT
many	-	TRBV9	TRBJ2-3	CASSPSRQRYTDTQYF	TGTGCCAGCAGCCCCTCCCGACAGAGATACACAGATACGCAGTATTTT
-	-	TRBV2	TRBJ2-7	CASSEQGLYEQYF	TGTGCCAGCAGTGAACAGGGGCTCTACGAGCAGTACTTC
-	-	TRBV18	TRBJ2-7	CASSLADSYEQYF	TGTGCCAGCTCACTGGCCGACAGCTACGAGCAGTACTTC
many	TRBD1	TRBV18	TRBJ2-7	CASSRDRGRSEQYF	TGTGCCAGCTCACGAGACAGGGGGCGATCCGAGCAGTACTTC
many	TRBD1	TRBV24-1	TRBJ2-1	CATSDVSGGGYNEQFF	TGTGCCACCAGTGATGTGTCAGGGGGTGGCTACAATGAGCAGTTCTTC
many	-	TRBV7-2	TRBJ1-1	CASSLFGRDTEAFF	TGTGCCAGCAGCTTATTTGGACGAGACACTGAAGCTTTCTTT
many	-	TRBV10-3	TRBJ2-3	CAIKAARGDTQYF	TGTGCCATCAAAGCAGCACGGGGAGATACGCAGTATTTT
many	-	TRBV6-2/TRBV6-3	TRBJ2-7	CASSYPVWEQYF	TGTGCCAGCAGTTACCCCGTGTGGGAGCAGTACTTC
-	TRBD1	TRBV10-3	TRBJ1-3	CAISEREGAYGNTIYF	TGTGCCATCAGTGAAAGAGAGGGGGCTTATGGAAACACCATATATTTT
many	TRBD1	TRBV12-3/TRBV12-4	TRBJ2-5	CASSHSKEVMGQRETQYF	TGTGCCAGCAGTCACTCTAAAGAAGTTATGGGACAGCGAGAGACCCAGTACTTC